This TCR beta chain was recovered during a study of blood T cell repertoires in COVID-19. This clone has a handful of counts. Produced via immunoSEQ multiplex PCR; TCRdb's table is partial and in-frame only. The table includes roughly 520,000 clones, approximately 90% detected once. V dropped 4 bases and J dropped 5; count of bases not matched to a gene: 16. Germline CDR1 and CDR2: SEHNR and FQNEAQ (reference sequence). The CDR3 sequence is 18 residues long. This chain joins TRBV7-9 and TRBJ2-5; 10 nucleotides agree with TRBD1. The clonotype was recovered from a woman in her thirties or forties who had recovered from COVID-19. Specimen: PBMCs or T cells enriched from blood (not recorded which). The DNA of the CDR3 is TGTGCCAGCAGCTCTGACAGGGGGCGAGGTATTGGGTTGGAGACCCAGTACTTC. It codes for CASSSDRGRGIGLETQYF. The full variable domain, completed using reference TRBV7-9 and TRBJ2-5, is DTGVSQNPRHKITKRGQNVTFRCDPISEHNRLYWYRQTLGQGPEFLTYFQNEAQLEKSRLLSDRFSAERPKGSFSTLEIQRTEQGDSAMYLCASSSDRGRGIGLETQYFGPGTRLLVL.